These 16 T cell receptor beta chains originate from one sample sequenced in a study of OX40 agonist ivuxolimab in advanced cancers. The method was immunoSEQ multiplex PCR; TCRdb's version includes in-frame clones alone and lacks a portion of them. The table shows roughly 65,000 clones, with nearly 90% occurring only once. Here the sequenced sample was CD4+ or CD8+ T cells sorted from blood, taken in a trial of the OX40 agonist ivuxolimab. These receptors all stem from an adult with an advanced solid tumor such as melanoma, head and neck, liver or kidney cancer.

This clone came up a few times. This sequence joins TRBV18 and TRBJ1-5; D uncertain. Germline CDR1 KGHSH, CDR2 LQKENI. Trimming stripped 3 bases from V and 4 bases from J, with 10 bases between. This CDR3 is built from 14 residues. The CDR3 is CASSPRIENQPQHF. In DNA form, the CDR3 reads TGTGCCAGCTCACCGAGGATAGAGAATCAGCCCCAGCATTTT.

The chain carries TRBV7-9 and TRBJ2-7; D ambiguous. The CDR3 runs 12 residues. The V and J ends lost 5 bases and 1 base respectively, with 6 bases between them. The germline gives CDR1 SEHNR, CDR2 FQNEAQ (reference sequence). The CDR3 region is CASSLTSYEQYF. CDR3 DNA sequence: TGTGCCAGCAGCCTCACGTCCTACGAGCAGTACTTC. Supplemented by reference TRBV7-9 and TRBJ2-7, the full variable domain reads DTGVSQNPRHKITKRGQNVTFRCDPISEHNRLYWYRQTLGQGPEFLTYFQNEAQLEKSRLLSDRFSAERPKGSFSTLEIQRTEQGDSAMYLCASSLTSYEQYFGPGTRLTVT.

The chain is built from TRBV7-2 and TRBJ2-3, with 13 bases fitting TRBD2. After removal of 5 bases from V and 2 bases from J, the junction contained 4 bases not matched to a gene. CDR3 length equals 16 residues. The germline gives CDR1 SGHTA, CDR2 FQGNSA. The CDR3 here is CASSQGLAGSTDTQYF. The DNA for the CDR3 is TGTGCCAGCAGCCAGGGACTAGCGGGGTCCACAGATACGCAGTATTTT.

The gene calls are TRBV18 and TRBJ2-3; D uncertain. CDR1 and CDR2 from the germline V gene are KGHSH and LQKENI. The CDR3 is made up of 14 amino acids. The ends were cut back, 6 bases at V and 4 bases at J, with 14 bases in the middle. The CDR3 protein is CASSQGQAPDTQYF. Here the CDR3 DNA reads TGTGCCAGCTCCCAAGGGCAGGCTCCAGATACGCAGTATTTT.

The V call is TRBV9, the J call TRBJ2-1; the match to TRBD2 covers 8 bases. CDR1 is SGDLS, CDR2 YYNGEE, per germline. The junction had 10 bases not matched to a gene; V was cut back by 3 bases and J by 8 bases. The CDR3 runs to 15 residues. For the CDR3, the DNA is TGTGCCAGCAGCGCCGCCAGCGGGAGTATCGATGAGCAGTTCTTC. It yields the protein CASSAASGSIDEQFF.

The rearrangement links TRBV9 to TRBJ1-3, with unresolved D. The V gene's germline CDR1 is SGDLS and CDR2 YYNGEE. The V gene lost 2 bases and the J gene lost 1 base, with 1 base spanning the gap. The CDR3 is 12 residues long. The CDR3 loop is CASSVSGNTIYF. CDR3 bases: TGTGCCAGCAGCGTTTCTGGAAACACCATATATTTT.

V and J are TRBV29-1 and TRBJ2-5; no clear D. CDR3 length: 12 residues. Germline V CDR1 and CDR2: SQVTM, ANQGSEA. V lost 3 bases and J 2 bases, leaving 7 bases between the germline ends. CDR3 protein: CSVEVSQETQYF. The DNA for the CDR3 is TGCAGCGTTGAGGTTAGTCAAGAGACCCAGTACTTC.

The V gene is TRBV11-2, the J gene TRBJ2-3; D may correspond to TRBD1 or TRBD2 (5 bases each). V was cut by 2 bases and J by 5 bases, with 14 bases left in between. Germline V gives CDR1 SGHAT, CDR2 FQNNGV. The CDR3 runs to 15 residues. The CDR3, as DNA: TGTGCCAGCAGCTTACAGCGTCTGAGGGGAGATACGCAGTATTTT. Its translation: CASSLQRLRGDTQYF. The whole variable domain, filled in from reference TRBV11-2 and TRBJ2-3, reads EAGVAQSPRYKIIEKRQSVAFWCNPISGHATLYWYQQILGQGPKLLIQFQNNGVVDDSQLPKDRFSAERLKGVDSTLKIQPAKLEDSAVYLCASSLQRLRGDTQYFGPGTRLTVL.

The chain uses TRBV28 and TRBJ1-5, with D unclear. CDR1 is MDHEN, CDR2 SYDVKM, per germline. V was pared by 6 bases and J by 9 bases, with 15 bases between. The CDR3 extends over 13 amino acids. Written as DNA, the CDR3 is TGTGCCAGCAGGTCGACCGGCCAGGTGCCCCAGCATTTT. Translation gives CASRSTGQVPQHF. The variable domain in full, with the rest retrieved from reference TRBV28 and TRBJ1-5, is DVKVTQSSRYLVKRTGEKVFLECVQDMDHENMFWYRQDPGLGLRLIYFSYDVKMKEKGDIPEGYSVSREKKERFSLILESASTNQTSMYLCASRSTGQVPQHFGDGTRLSIL.

V and J are TRBV10-3 and TRBJ2-5; 10 nucleotides agree with TRBD2. J lost 5 bases, V lost 10 bases, and 10 bases had no gene match. Germline CDR1 and CDR2: ENHRY and SYGVKD. The CDR3 is made up of 14 amino acids. CDR3 region: CATGPSGSYETQYF. The CDR3 bases are TGTGCCACCGGGCCTAGCGGGAGTTATGAGACCCAGTACTTC.

The V and J genes are TRBV5-1 and TRBJ1-2; 7 bases are a match to TRBD1. Per germline, CDR1 SGHRS and CDR2 YFSETQ. V lost 4 bases, J lost 4 bases, and 10 bases stayed unmatched. The CDR3 loop spans 15 amino acids. Here the CDR3 DNA reads TGCGCCAGCAGCGTGGACAGGCCAGAGGGCTATGGCTACACCTTC. It codes for CASSVDRPEGYGYTF.

The V gene is TRBV28, the J gene TRBJ2-5; the D is unclear. Germline CDR1 is MDHEN and CDR2 is SYDVKM. This CDR3 spans 13 amino acids. Between the trimmed V and J ends, which lost 6 bases and 7 bases, there was a span of 15 bases. The CDR3 DNA reads TGTGCCAGCAGCTTGACAACTTGGCGGACCCAGTACTTC. Encoded protein: CASSLTTWRTQYF.

The chain couples TRBV7-9 to TRBJ2-3; D gene uncertain. The CDR3 has 13 amino acids. CDR1 is SEHNR and CDR2 is FQNEAQ in the germline V gene (reference sequence). Trimming removed 4 bases at V and 1 base at J, with 6 bases between. The CDR3 nucleotides are TGTGCCAGCAGCTACAGCGGCACAGATACGCAGTATTTT. Translation: CASSYSGTDTQYF.

In this sample, this clone turned up once. The rearrangement uses TRBV5-1 and TRBJ2-4; D gene unclear. Germline V gives CDR1 SGHRS, CDR2 YFSETQ. Trimming shortened V by 1 base and J by 5 bases, and 7 bases separated the two germline ends. This CDR3 is 13 amino acids long. The CDR3 reads CASSLSTQNIQYF. Here the CDR3 DNA reads TGCGCCAGCAGCTTGAGCACTCAAAACATTCAGTACTTC.

This chain joins TRBV28 and TRBJ1-3; D is ambiguous. Trimming removed 6 bases at V and 3 bases at J, with 3 bases between. Germline V gene lookup returns CDR1 MDHEN and CDR2 SYDVKM. The CDR3 contains 11 residues. The CDR3 is CASRGGNTIYF. The CDR3 region has the DNA TGTGCCAGCAGGGGTGGAAACACCATATATTTT.

The chain employs TRBV7-9 and TRBJ1-1, with D maybe TRBD1 (6 bases). V lost 3 bases, J lost 4 bases, and 12 bases lay in between. CDR1 and CDR2 (germline): SEHNR, FQNEAQ (reference sequence). This CDR3 spans 14 amino acids. The CDR3 loop reads CASSFGARGTEAFF. In DNA form, the CDR3 reads TGTGCCAGCAGCTTTGGGGCCAGGGGCACTGAAGCTTTCTTT.